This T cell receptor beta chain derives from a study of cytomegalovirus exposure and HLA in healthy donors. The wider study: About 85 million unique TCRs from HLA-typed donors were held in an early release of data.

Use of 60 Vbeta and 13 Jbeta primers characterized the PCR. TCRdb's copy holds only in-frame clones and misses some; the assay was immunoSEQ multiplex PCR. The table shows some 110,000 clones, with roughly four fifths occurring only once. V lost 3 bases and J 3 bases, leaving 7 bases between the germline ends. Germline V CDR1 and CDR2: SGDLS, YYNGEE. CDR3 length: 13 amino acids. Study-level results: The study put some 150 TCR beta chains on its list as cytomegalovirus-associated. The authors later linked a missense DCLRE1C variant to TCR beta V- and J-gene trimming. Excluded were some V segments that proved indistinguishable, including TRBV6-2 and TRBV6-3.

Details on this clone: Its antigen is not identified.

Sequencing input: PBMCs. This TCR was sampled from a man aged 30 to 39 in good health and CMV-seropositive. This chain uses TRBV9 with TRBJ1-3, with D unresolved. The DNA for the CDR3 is TGTGCCAGCAGCGCCCTCCTTGGAAACACCATATATTTT. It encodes CASSALLGNTIYF.